Listed below are T cell receptor beta chains from one sample, sequenced in a study of cytomegalovirus exposure and HLA in healthy donors. The repertoire was sequenced with immunoSEQ multiplex PCR; TCRdb's copy has only in-frame clones and lacks some. The table includes around 130,000 clones, around 66% detected once. Input material: PBMCs. All receptors derive from a woman aged 40 to 50 in good health and CMV-seropositive. Both conserved end residues are part of each CDR3. Fields, in order: J gene, V gene, clone size, D gene, CDR3 DNA, CDR3 protein. The D gene is left open where the match is weak. Rows give clone size only sometimes, using once, few, many, or a class for an expanded clone.

TRBJ1-1 TRBV5-1 once . TGCGCCAGCAGCTTGGGTTCAGGGCCGAACACTGAAGCTTTCTTT CASSLGSGPNTEAFF
TRBJ2-3 TRBV11-2 . TRBD2 TGTGCCAGCAGCCGTGGGACTAGCGAAGTGACAGATACGCAGTATTTT CASSRGTSEVTDTQYF
TRBJ2-1 TRBV7-2 few TRBD2 TGTGCCAGCACCCGTTTGGCGGGAGGTGGCAATGAGCAGTTCTTC CASTRLAGGGNEQFF
TRBJ2-7 TRBV6-1 . . TGTGCCAGCGCTCCCTGGGGAGCCTACGAGCAGTACTTC CASAPWGAYEQYF
TRBJ2-7 TRBV30 . TRBD2 TGTGCCTCCTGGCGACTAACTAGCGGGGGGCCCCGTGGAGGGTACGAGCAGTACTTC CASWRLTSGGPRGGYEQYF
TRBJ1-2 TRBV6-1 . . TGTGCCAGCAGTACCCTCCGGGAGTTTATCTATGGCTACCCCTTC CASSTLREFIYGYPF
TRBJ1-1 TRBV7-9 once TRBD1 TGTGCCAGCAGCTTACAGGGGGATAACACTGAAGCTTTCTTT CASSLQGDNTEAFF
TRBJ2-1 TRBV28 . TRBD2 TGTGCCAGCAGTTTAGCGGGAGGGGATTACAATGAGCAGTTCTTC CASSLAGGDYNEQFF
TRBJ1-2 TRBV5-1 . TRBD1 TGCGCCAGCAGCCCGGGACAGGGGGAAGGCTACACCTTC CASSPGQGEGYTF
TRBJ1-2 TRBV27 . TRBD1 TGTGCCAGCAGGGACAGGGAGAACTATGGCTACACCTTC CASRDRENYGYTF
TRBJ2-1 TRBV5-4 . TRBD2 TGTGCCAGCAGTACCCCCTCGGGACTAGCGGGTCCAAGCTCCTACAATGAGCAGTTCTTC CASSTPSGLAGPSSYNEQFF
TRBJ2-1 TRBV11-3 . TRBD2 TGTGCCAGCAGCTCCCGGGGGGATGAGCAGTTCTTC CASSSRGDEQFF
TRBJ2-7 TRBV7-2 . TRBD1 TGTGCCAGCAGCCAGGGACAGGGGGGCTACGAGCAGTACTTC CASSQGQGGYEQYF
TRBJ2-7 TRBV30 . TRBD1 TGTGCCTGGGGACAGGGGGCACGTGGGGCCTACGAGCAGTACTTC CAWGQGARGAYEQYF
TRBJ1-4 TRBV19 . TRBD1 TGTGCCAGTAGTATAGCAAGGGACAGAAGTAATGAAAAACTGTTTTTT CASSIARDRSNEKLFF
TRBJ2-1 TRBV5-1 few . TGCGCCAGCAGCTTACTAACTAGCCCATCCTACAATGAGCAGTTCTTC CASSLLTSPSYNEQFF
TRBJ2-1 TRBV5-6 few . TGTGCCAGCAGCGGGATTGGCGGGCTAGCCGGACGGGCGCACAATGAGCAGTTCTTC CASSGIGGLAGRAHNEQFF
TRBJ2-7 TRBV13 few . TGTGCCAGCAGCTTTTTTCTCTACGAGCAGTACTTC CASSFFLYEQYF
TRBJ2-3 TRBV30 . . TGTGCCTGGAGTTTCGGGGGCACAGATACGCAGTATTTT CAWSFGGTDTQYF
TRBJ2-7 TRBV2 once TRBD2 TGTGCCAGCAGGGGGACTAGCGGGGCCCTCGAGCAGTACTTC CASRGTSGALEQYF
TRBJ2-3 TRBV5-8 few . TGTGCCAGCAGCTTGGTATCAGATACGCAGTATTTT CASSLVSDTQYF
TRBJ2-5 TRBV5-1 . . TGCGCCAGCCGCCTAGAGACCCCGGAGACCCAGTACTTC CASRLETPETQYF
TRBJ2-4 TRBV6-5 few . TGTGCCAGCAGTTACTCGACCAACGCGGTTCAGTACTTC CASSYSTNAVQYF
TRBJ2-3 TRBV7-6 . . TGTGCCAGCAGCTTAGGGGGCAGGGTCACAGATACGCAGTATTTT CASSLGGRVTDTQYF
TRBJ1-2 TRBV5-1 few . TGCGCCAGCAGCTCCGAGGGCGGTAACTATGGCTACACCTTC CASSSEGGNYGYTF
TRBJ2-2 TRBV25-1 . . TGTGCCAGCAGTGAAAGGAGCGGATGGAACACCGGGGAGCTGTTTTTT CASSERSGWNTGELFF
TRBJ1-2 TRBV27 . TRBD1 TGTGCCAGCAGGGACAGGGTCGATGGCTACACCTTC CASRDRVDGYTF
TRBJ1-2 TRBV6-5 . . TGTGCCAGCAGTTACGGAGGGAGAGTTGGTGGTGGCTACACCTTC CASSYGGRVGGGYTF
TRBJ2-7 TRBV27 . TRBD2 TGTGCCAGCAGTGTAGCGGGAGACGACTACGAGCAGTACTTC CASSVAGDDYEQYF
TRBJ2-5 TRBV6-5 . . TGTGCCAGCAGTTACGGGGCAGAGGCACAAGAGACCCAGTACTTC CASSYGAEAQETQYF
TRBJ2-7 TRBV18 . . TGTGCCAGCTCACCAAAGGGGAAAGAGTACGAGCAGTACTTC CASSPKGKEYEQYF
TRBJ2-5 TRBV7-9 . TRBD2 TGTGCCAGCAGCGGACTAGCTTCGACCCAGTACTTC CASSGLASTQYF
TRBJ2-3 TRBV25-1 . . TGTGCCAGCAGTGACGCCAGCCGGGTCACAGATACGCAGTATTTT CASSDASRVTDTQYF
TRBJ1-5 TRBV2 . . TGTGCCAGCAGTGACCCCGGCGACCCCACTAGAGATCAGCCCCAGCATTTT CASSDPGDPTRDQPQHF
TRBJ2-3 TRBV29-1 . . TGCAGCGTTGAACAGGGCTCTAGCACAGATACGCAGTATTTT CSVEQGSSTDTQYF
TRBJ2-3 TRBV4-1 . TRBD2 TGCGCCAGCAGCCAAGAAACTAGCGGGGGGGCCGTTAGCACAGATACGCAGTATTTT CASSQETSGGAVSTDTQYF
TRBJ1-4 TRBV21-1 . . TGTGCCAGCAGCCCAAAAGGGGGGGAGGGGAGGGCAACTAATGAAAAACTGTTTTTT CASSPKGGEGRATNEKLFF
TRBJ1-6 TRBV9 once TRBD1 TGTGCCAGCAGCGGGACAGGGCCTAATTCACCCCTCCACTTT CASSGTGPNSPLHF
TRBJ1-4 TRBV19 few TRBD1 TGTGCCAGTAGTCTACAGGGGGCGGGAACTAATGAAAAACTGTTTTTT CASSLQGAGTNEKLFF
TRBJ2-1 TRBV7-6 once TRBD1 TGTGCCAGCAGCTCGGGACAGGGGGCGGGAGAGCAGTTCTTC CASSSGQGAGEQFF
TRBJ1-6 TRBV28 . . TGTGCCAGCAGCCTCGGACAGAACAGTTCACCCCTCCACTTT CASSLGQNSSPLHF